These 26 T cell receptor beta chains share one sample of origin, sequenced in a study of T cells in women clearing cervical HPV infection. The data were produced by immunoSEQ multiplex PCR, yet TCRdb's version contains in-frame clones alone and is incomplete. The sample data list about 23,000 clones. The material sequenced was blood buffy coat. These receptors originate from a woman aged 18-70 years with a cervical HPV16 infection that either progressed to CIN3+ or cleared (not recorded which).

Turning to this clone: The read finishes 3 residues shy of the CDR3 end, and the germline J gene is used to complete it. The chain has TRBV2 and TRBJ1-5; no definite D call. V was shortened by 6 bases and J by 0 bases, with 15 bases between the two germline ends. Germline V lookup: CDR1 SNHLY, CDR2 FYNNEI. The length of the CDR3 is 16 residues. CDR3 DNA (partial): TGTGCCAGCAGCGAACAAACAAGATATAGCAATCAGCCC. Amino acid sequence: CASSEQTRYSNQP. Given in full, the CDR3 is CASSEQTRYSNQPQHF. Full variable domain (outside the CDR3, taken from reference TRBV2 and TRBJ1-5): EPEVTQTPSHQVTQMGQEVILRCVPISNHLYFYWYRQILGQKVEFLVSFYNNEISEKSEIFDDQFSVERPDGSNFTLKIRSTKLEDSAMYFCASSEQTRYSNQPQHFGDGTRLSIL.

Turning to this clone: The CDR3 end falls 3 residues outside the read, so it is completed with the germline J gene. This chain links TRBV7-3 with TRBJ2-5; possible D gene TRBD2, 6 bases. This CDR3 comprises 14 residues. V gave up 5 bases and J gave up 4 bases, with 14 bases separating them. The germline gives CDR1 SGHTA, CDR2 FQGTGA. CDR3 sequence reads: CASSASGGLETQYF. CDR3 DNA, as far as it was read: TGTGCCAGCAGCGCGTCCGGGGGTCTAGAGACC. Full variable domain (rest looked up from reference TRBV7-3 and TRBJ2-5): GAGVSQTPSNKVTEKGKYVELRCDPISGHTALYWYRQSLGQGPEFLIYFQGTGAADDSGLPNDRFFAVRPEGSVSTLKIQRTERGDSAVYLCASSASGGLETQYFGPGTRLLVL.

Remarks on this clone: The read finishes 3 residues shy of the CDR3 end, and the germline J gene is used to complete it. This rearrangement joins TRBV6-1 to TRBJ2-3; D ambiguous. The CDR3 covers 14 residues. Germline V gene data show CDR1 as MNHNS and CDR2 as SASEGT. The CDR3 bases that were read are TGTGCCAGCAGTGAAACTCCGGCGGAAGTACCG. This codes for CASSETPAEVP. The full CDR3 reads CASSETPAEVPQYF.

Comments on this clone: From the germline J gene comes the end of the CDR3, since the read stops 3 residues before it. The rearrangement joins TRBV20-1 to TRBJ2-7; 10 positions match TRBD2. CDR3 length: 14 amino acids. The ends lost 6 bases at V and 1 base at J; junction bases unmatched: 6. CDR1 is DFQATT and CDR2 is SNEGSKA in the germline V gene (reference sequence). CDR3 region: CSASGLARSYEQYF. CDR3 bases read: TGCAGTGCATCGGGACTAGCGAGGTCCTACGAG.

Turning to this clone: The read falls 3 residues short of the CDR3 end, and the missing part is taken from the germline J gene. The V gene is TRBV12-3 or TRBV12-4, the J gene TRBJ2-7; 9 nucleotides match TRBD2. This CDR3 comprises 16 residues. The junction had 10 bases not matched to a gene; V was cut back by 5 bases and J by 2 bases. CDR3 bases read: TGTGCCAGCAGTGGATCCCGGGCTAGCGGGGCCTACGAG. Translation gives CASSGSRASGAYE. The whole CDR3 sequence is CASSGSRASGAYEQYF.

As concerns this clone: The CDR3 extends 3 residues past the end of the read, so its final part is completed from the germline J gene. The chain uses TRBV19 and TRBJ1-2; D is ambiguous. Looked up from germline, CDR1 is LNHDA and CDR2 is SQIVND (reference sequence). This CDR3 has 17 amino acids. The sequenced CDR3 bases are TGTGCCAGTAGTATAGTTAGAACGGCCATAGGCACAGATACC. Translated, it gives CASSIVRTAIGTDT. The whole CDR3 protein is CASSIVRTAIGTDTYTF.

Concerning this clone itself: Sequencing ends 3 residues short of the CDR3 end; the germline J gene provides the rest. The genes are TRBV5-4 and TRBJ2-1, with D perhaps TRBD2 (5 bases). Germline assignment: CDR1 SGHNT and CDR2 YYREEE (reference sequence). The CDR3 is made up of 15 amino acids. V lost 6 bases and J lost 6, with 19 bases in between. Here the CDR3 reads CASMSGSVVGNEQFF. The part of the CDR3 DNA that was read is TGTGCCAGCATGTCAGGTAGCGTTGTTGGCAATGAG.

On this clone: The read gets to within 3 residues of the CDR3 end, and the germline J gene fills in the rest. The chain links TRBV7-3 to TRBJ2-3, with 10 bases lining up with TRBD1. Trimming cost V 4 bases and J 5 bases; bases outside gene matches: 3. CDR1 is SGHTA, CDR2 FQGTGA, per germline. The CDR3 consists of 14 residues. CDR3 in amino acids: CASSSGQGIDTQYF. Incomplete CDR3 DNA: TGTGCCAGCAGCTCGGGACAGGGGATAGATACG.

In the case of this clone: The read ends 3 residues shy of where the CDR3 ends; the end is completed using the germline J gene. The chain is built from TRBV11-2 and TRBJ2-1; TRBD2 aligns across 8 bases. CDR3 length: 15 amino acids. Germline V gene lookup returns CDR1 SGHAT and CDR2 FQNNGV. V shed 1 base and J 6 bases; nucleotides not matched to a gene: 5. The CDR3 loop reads CASSLGPGGFNEQFF. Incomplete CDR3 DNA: TGTGCCAGCAGCTTAGGTCCGGGGGGGTTCAATGAG.

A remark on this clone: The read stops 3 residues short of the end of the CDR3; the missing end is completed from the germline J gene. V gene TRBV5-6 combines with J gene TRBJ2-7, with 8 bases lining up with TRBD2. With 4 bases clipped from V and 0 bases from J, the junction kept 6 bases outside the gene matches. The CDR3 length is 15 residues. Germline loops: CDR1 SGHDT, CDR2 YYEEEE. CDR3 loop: CASSPVAGSSYEQYF. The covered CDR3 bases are TGTGCCAGCAGCCCCGTAGCGGGGAGCTCCTACGAG.

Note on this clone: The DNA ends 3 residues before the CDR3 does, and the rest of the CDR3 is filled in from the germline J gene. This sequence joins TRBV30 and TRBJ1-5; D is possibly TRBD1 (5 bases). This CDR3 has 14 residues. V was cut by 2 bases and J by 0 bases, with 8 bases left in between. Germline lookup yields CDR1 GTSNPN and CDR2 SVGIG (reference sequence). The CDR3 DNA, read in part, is TGTGCCTGGAGTATCGACAGTAGCAATCAGCCC. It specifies CAWSIDSSNQP. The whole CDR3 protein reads CAWSIDSSNQPQHF.

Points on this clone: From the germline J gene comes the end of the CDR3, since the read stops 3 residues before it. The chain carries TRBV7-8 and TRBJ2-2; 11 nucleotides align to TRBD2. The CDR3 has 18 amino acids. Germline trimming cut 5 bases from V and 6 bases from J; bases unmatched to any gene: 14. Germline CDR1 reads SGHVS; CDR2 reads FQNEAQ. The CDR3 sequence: CASSPPIAGGLIAGELFF. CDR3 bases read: TGTGCCAGCAGCCCTCCTATAGCGGGGGGGCTCATCGCCGGGGAG.

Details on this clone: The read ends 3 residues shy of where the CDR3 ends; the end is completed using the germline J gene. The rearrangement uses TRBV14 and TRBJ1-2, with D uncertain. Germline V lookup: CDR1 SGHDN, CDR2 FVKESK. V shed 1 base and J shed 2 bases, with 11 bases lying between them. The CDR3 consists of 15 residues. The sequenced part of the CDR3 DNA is TGTGCCAGCAGCCAAGGGTTTAGCCCAAACTATGGC. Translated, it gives CASSQGFSPNYG. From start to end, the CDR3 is CASSQGFSPNYGYTF.

CDR3 amino acids: CASSGTNTDTQYF. The sequenced part of the CDR3 DNA is TGTGCCAGCAGCGGGACTAACACAGATACG. The chain uses TRBV6-4 and TRBJ2-3; TRBD2 aligns across 7 bases. The read halts 3 residues ahead of the CDR3 end, with the missing end drawn from the germline J gene. Germline-derived CDR1 and CDR2 are MRHNA and SNTAGT. CDR3 size: 13 residues. V trimming: 6 bases; J trimming: 2 bases; junction bases outside the gene matches: 2.

The covered CDR3 bases are TGCGCCAGCAGCCTTGTCCGGGACAGGGGC. Its protein product is CASSLVRDRG. The CDR3, in full, reads CASSLVRDRGYTF. V is TRBV5-1 and J is TRBJ1-2; 8 bases are a match to TRBD1. Read sequence stops 3 residues before the CDR3 end, and the germline J gene provides the missing end. CDR3 length equals 13 residues. Germline CDR1 and CDR2: SGHRS and YFSETQ.

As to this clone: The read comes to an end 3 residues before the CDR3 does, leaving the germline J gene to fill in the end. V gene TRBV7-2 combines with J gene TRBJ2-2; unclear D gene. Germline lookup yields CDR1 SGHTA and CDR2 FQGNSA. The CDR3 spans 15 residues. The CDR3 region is CASSLTFSTNEKLFF. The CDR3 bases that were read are TGTGCCAGCAGCTTAACGTTTTCAACTAATGAAAAG. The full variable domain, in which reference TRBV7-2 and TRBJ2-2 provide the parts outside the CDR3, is GAGVSQSPSNKVTEKGKDVELRCDPISGHTALYWYRQSLGQGLEFLIYFQGNSAPDKSGLPSDRFSAERTGGSVSTLTIQRTQQEDSAVYLCASSLTFSTNEKLFFGEGSRLTVL.

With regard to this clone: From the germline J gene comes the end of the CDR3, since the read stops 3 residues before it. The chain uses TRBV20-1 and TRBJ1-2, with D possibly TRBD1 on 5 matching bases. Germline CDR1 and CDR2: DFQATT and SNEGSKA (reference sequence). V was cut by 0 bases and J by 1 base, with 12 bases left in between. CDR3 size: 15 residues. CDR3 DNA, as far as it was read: TGCAGTGCTAGAGATTACCTTGACAGTAACTATGGC. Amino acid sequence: CSARDYLDSNYG. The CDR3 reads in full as CSARDYLDSNYGYTF.

Incomplete CDR3 DNA: TGCGCCAGCAGCTCGAGACTAGCGGGAGGGCGAACCGGGGAG. Translation gives CASSSRLAGGRTGE. The whole CDR3 is CASSSRLAGGRTGELFF. The V gene is TRBV5-1, the J gene TRBJ2-2, with 14 bases matching TRBD2. The CDR3 goes on 3 residues after the read ends, and that part is filled in from the germline J gene. Trimming removed 3 bases from V and 5 bases from J; junction bases left unmatched: 6. There are 17 residues in the CDR3. CDR1 and CDR2 from the germline V gene are SGHRS and YFSETQ.

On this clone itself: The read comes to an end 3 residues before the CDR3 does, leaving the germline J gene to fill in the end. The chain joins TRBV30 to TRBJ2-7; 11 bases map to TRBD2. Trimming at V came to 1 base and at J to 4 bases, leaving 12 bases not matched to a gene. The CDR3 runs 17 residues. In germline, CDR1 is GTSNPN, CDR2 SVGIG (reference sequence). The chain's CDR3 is CAWSGTSGYKPSYEQYF. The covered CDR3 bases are TGTGCCTGGAGTGGGACTAGCGGGTACAAACCGTCATACGAG.

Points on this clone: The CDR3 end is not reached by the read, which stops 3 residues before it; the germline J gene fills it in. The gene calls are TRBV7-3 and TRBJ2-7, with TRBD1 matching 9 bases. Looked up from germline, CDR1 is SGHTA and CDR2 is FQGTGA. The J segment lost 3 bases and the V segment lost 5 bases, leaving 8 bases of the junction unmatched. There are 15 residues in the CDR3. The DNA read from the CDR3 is TGTGCCAGCAGCACTACAGGGGGCGGCAACTACGAG. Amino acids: CASSTTGGGNYE. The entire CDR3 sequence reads CASSTTGGGNYEQYF.

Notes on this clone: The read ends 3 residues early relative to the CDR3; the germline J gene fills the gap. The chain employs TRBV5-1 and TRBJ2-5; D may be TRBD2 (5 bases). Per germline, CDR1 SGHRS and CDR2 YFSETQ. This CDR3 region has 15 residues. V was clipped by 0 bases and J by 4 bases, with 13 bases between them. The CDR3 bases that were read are TGCGCCAGCAGCTTGGCCGGTATAGCGAGAGAGACC. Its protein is CASSLAGIARET. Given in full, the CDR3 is CASSLAGIARETQYF.

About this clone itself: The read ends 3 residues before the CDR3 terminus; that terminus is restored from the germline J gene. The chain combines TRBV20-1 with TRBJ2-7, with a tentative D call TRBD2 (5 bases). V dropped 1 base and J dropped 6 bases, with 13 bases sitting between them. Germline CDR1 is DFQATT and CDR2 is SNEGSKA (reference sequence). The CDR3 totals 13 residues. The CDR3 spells CSARAPSDFEQYF. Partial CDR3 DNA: TGCAGTGCTAGAGCCCCTTCGGACTTCGAG.

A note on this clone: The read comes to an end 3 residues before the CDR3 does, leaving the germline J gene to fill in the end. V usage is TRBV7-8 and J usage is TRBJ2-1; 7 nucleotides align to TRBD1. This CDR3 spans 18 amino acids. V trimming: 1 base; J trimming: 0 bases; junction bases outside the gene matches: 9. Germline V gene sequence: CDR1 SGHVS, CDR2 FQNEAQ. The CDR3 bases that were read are TGTGCCAGCAGCTTAGTTAAGTGGGCAGGGGGCTCCTACAATGAG. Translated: CASSLVKWAGGSYNE. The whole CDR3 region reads CASSLVKWAGGSYNEQFF.

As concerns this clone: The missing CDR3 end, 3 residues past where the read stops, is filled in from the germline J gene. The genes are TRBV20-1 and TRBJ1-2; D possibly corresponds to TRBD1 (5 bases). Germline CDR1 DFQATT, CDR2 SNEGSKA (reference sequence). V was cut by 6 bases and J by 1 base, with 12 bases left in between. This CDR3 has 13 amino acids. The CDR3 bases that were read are TGCAGTGCGAGGACAAGAATTAACTATGGC. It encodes CSARTRINYG. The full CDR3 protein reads CSARTRINYGYTF.

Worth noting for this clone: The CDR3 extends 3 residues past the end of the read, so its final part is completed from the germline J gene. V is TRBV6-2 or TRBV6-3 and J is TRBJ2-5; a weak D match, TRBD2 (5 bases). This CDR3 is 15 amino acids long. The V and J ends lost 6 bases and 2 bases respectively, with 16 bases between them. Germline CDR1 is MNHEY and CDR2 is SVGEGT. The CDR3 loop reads CASSRTLVRQETQYF. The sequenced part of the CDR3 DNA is TGTGCCAGCAGCCGAACACTAGTTCGTCAAGAGACC.

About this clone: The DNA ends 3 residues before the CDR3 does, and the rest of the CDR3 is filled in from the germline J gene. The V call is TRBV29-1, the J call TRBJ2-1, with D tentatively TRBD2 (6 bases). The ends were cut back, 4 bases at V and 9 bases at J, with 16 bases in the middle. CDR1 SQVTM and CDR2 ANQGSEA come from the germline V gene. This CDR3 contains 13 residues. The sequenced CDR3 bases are TGCAGCGTTGCTTTTGCGGGACTGGGTGAG. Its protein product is CSVAFAGLGE. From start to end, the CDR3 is CSVAFAGLGEQFF.